The rows below give T cell receptor beta chains drawn from one sample of a study of high-grade serous ovarian cancer treatment subgroups. Libraries were prepared by immunoSEQ multiplex PCR; TCRdb keeps only in-frame clonotypes and omits some of them. The sample shows thousands of clones, about 70% of them seen only once. Source material: tumor tissue. These TCRs come from a human donor with high-grade serous ovarian cancer. CDR3s include the opening cysteine and the closing phenylalanine or tryptophan. A D gene is named only where the DNA matches it firmly. The size field is filled for only some rows; it gives once, few, many or a size class.

size,D,V,J,DNA,CDR3
-,-,TRBV6-6,TRBJ1-6,TGTGCCAGCAAAGTTACGGGGAATTCACCCCTCCACTTT,CASKVTGNSPLHF
-,-,TRBV5-6,TRBJ2-7,TGTGCCAGCAGCTTCACAGCATTATACGAGCAGTACTTC,CASSFTALYEQYF
-,-,TRBV7-9,TRBJ2-5,TGTGCCAGCAGCTTAAAGGGAAAAGACCAAGAGACCCAGTACTTC,CASSLKGKDQETQYF
-,-,TRBV7-3,TRBJ2-2,TGTGCCAGCAGTCCTACCCGGGGATCCGGGGAGCTGTTTTTT,CASSPTRGSGELFF
-,TRBD1,TRBV11-2,TRBJ1-1,TGTGCCAGCAGCTCCTTCCGGGACAGGGAACCAAACGCTTTCTTT,CASSSFRDREPNAFF
-,-,TRBV9,TRBJ2-3,TGTGCCAGCAGCGTAATTAGCACCACAGATACGCAGTATTTT,CASSVISTTDTQYF
-,-,TRBV11-2,TRBJ1-2,TGTGCCAGCAGCTTAGCAGGGAGGAATGGCTACACCTTC,CASSLAGRNGYTF
-,TRBD2,TRBV7-6,TRBJ2-5,TGTGCCAGCAGCCGGCGCGGGGGGAACCAAGAGACCCAGTACTTC,CASSRRGGNQETQYF
-,-,TRBV7-2,TRBJ2-5,TGTGCCAGCAGCCTAACCTCTACCCAGTACTTC,CASSLTSTQYF
few,-,TRBV6-1,TRBJ2-3,TGTGCCAGCAGTGAACAGGCGGAGTGGACAGATACGCAGTATTTT,CASSEQAEWTDTQYF
-,-,TRBV6-6,TRBJ2-7,TGTGCCAGCAGTTACGGGCGGGTAGGGTACGAGCAGTACTTC,CASSYGRVGYEQYF
-,TRBD2,TRBV2,TRBJ2-5,TGTGCCAGGACTAGCGTGGACCAAGAGACCCAGTACTTC,CARTSVDQETQYF
-,-,TRBV10-1,TRBJ1-1,TGCGCCAGCAGTGAGTCGAATTTAAACACTGAAGCTTTCTTT,CASSESNLNTEAFF
-,TRBD1,TRBV6-1,TRBJ1-4,TGTGCCAGCACCGGGACAGGGGACGAAAAACTGTTTTTT,CASTGTGDEKLFF
few,-,TRBV2,TRBJ1-4,TGTGCCAGCAGTGAAGATAGGGCGAGTGAAAAACTGTTTTTT,CASSEDRASEKLFF
-,TRBD2,TRBV7-9,TRBJ2-1,TGTGCCAGCAGCTGGACTAGCGGGGGGGCCAATGAGCAGTTCTTC,CASSWTSGGANEQFF
-,TRBD1,TRBV5-1,TRBJ2-1,TGCGCCAGCAGCCTACAAAACTCCGGGACAGGACAGTTCTTC,CASSLQNSGTGQFF
-,TRBD1,TRBV5-8,TRBJ2-1,TGTGCCAGCAGCTTAGACAGGGTAATTTTCTTC,CASSLDRVIFF
few,TRBD2,TRBV11-2,TRBJ2-2,TGTGTCCTACGGGGGGGCGGCACCGGGGAGCTGTTTTTT,CVLRGGGTGELFF
-,TRBD2,TRBV10-2,TRBJ2-1,TGCGCCAGCACCGCGGGGGTCTACAATGAGCAGTTCTTC,CASTAGVYNEQFF
-,-,TRBV6-5,TRBJ2-7,TGTGCCAGCAGTTCGTCCCGGGGTCAACTTTACGAGCAGTACTTC,CASSSSRGQLYEQYF
once,-,TRBV4-2,TRBJ2-3,TGTGCCAGCAGCTTGTTAGATACGCAGTATTTT,CASSLLDTQYF
once,TRBD1,TRBV10-3,TRBJ2-7,TGTGCCATCAGTGAGTCTCGGGACAGGGGTACCTACGAGCAGTACTTC,CAISESRDRGTYEQYF
once,TRBD1,TRBV12-5,TRBJ2-1,TGTGCTAGTGGTTTCGTCGTGACAGGGTACTACAATGAGCAGTTCTTC,CASGFVVTGYYNEQFF
-,-,TRBV5-1,TRBJ1-2,TGCGCCAGCCAGGATCTTTCCAACTATGGCTACACCTTC,CASQDLSNYGYTF
-,-,TRBV19,TRBJ2-2,TGTGCCAGTACCCCCCTCCGGCTACACACGAACACCGGGGAGCTGTTTTTT,CASTPLRLHTNTGELFF
few,TRBD1,TRBV7-9,TRBJ1-5,TGTGCCAGCAGTCGACAGGGGGATCAGCCCCAGCATTTT,CASSRQGDQPQHF
-,TRBD1,TRBV4-1,TRBJ1-2,TGCGCCAGCAGCAAGGTTAAACAGGGGGCGAACTATGGCTACACCTTC,CASSKVKQGANYGYTF
few,TRBD1,TRBV9,TRBJ2-7,TGTGCCAGCAGCGGTCGGACAGGGTCCTACGAGCAGTACTTC,CASSGRTGSYEQYF
-,TRBD1,TRBV18,TRBJ1-1,TGTGCCAGCTCACCTTCCGGACAGGCCACTGAAGCTTTCTTT,CASSPSGQATEAFF
few,-,TRBV7-9,TRBJ1-1,TGTGCCAGCAGCTTAGTTGTGAACACTGAAGCTTTCTTT,CASSLVVNTEAFF
once,-,TRBV7-2,TRBJ2-7,TGTGCCAGCAGCTTTAACCTCGGCGGAGGCTACGAGCAGTACTTC,CASSFNLGGGYEQYF
once,-,TRBV19,TRBJ1-4,TGTGCCAGTAGTTCCTCCGGGGACGCTGAAAAACTGTTTTTT,CASSSSGDAEKLFF
-,-,TRBV10-3,TRBJ1-2,TGTGCCACCGCACTAGGCGGGGTTAACTATGGCTACACCTTC,CATALGGVNYGYTF
-,TRBD1,TRBV11-2,TRBJ2-5,TGTGCCAGCAGCGCCACGGACAGGACGGAGACCCAGTACTTC,CASSATDRTETQYF
-,TRBD2,TRBV10-1,TRBJ2-1,TGCGCCAGCAGTCCGACTAGCGGGGGGTGGAATGAGCAGTTCTTC,CASSPTSGGWNEQFF
-,TRBD1,TRBV2,TRBJ1-6,TGTGCCAGCAGTGCGAGCCGGGACAGGGGTTACTCACCCCTCCACTTT,CASSASRDRGYSPLHF
-,-,TRBV6-1,TRBJ1-5,TGTGCCAGCAGTGAATGGGAGAATAGCAATCAGCCCCAGCATTTT,CASSEWENSNQPQHF
-,-,TRBV10-3,TRBJ1-1,TGTGCCATCAGTGGGTGGGGCAGAGACACTGAAGCTTTCTTT,CAISGWGRDTEAFF
-,TRBD1,TRBV5-1,TRBJ1-3,TGCGCCAGCAGCTTTACCGGACAGGGGGCCTCTGGAAACACCATATATTTT,CASSFTGQGASGNTIYF
-,-,TRBV5-1,TRBJ1-2,TGCGCCAGCAGCAACAACCAGGGTGGCTATGGCTACACCTTC,CASSNNQGGYGYTF
-,TRBD2,TRBV4-1,TRBJ2-3,TGCGCCAGCAGCCAACGGAAGGGGACTAGCGGGGGGGCCGGGGATACGCAGTATTTT,CASSQRKGTSGGAGDTQYF
-,TRBD1,TRBV13,TRBJ2-5,TGTGCCAGCAGCTTGAGGGGGCTTGGGGAGACCCAGTACTTC,CASSLRGLGETQYF
-,-,TRBV10-1,TRBJ1-2,TGCGCCAGCAGTCCGGATGCGAACTATGGCTACACCTTC,CASSPDANYGYTF